A single sample is the source of the 17 T cell receptor beta chains below, sequenced in a study of blood T cell repertoires in COVID-19. Clones were sequenced by immunoSEQ multiplex PCR, and TCRdb holds only the in-frame ones, with some missing. The data hold fewer than 150,000 clones, with about 88% observed a single time. The sample consisted of peripheral blood. The receptors derive from a woman in her 70s who had recovered from COVID-19.

The chain joins TRBV4-3 to TRBJ1-4; a weak D match, TRBD1 (6 bases). This CDR3 is 16 amino acids long. The V end was cut by 1 base, the J end by 8 bases, with 17 bases between. The V gene's germline CDR1 is LGHNA and CDR2 YSLEER. The CDR3 DNA reads as TGCGCCAGCAGCCAAGTTCCATCAGGGGAAGTAGAAAAACTGTTTTTT. Amino acid sequence: CASSQVPSGEVEKLFF.

The chain employs TRBV6-4 and TRBJ2-3; maybe TRBD2 (6 bases). The CDR3 runs to 15 residues. V was shortened by 5 bases and J by 4 bases, with 16 bases between the two germline ends. Per germline, CDR1 MRHNA and CDR2 SNTAGT. The CDR3 protein is CASSFRPSGADTQYF. DNA of the CDR3: TGTGCCAGCAGTTTCCGCCCCTCGGGGGCAGATACGCAGTATTTT.

This clone was recorded once. The chain is built from TRBV28 and TRBJ2-7; D may be TRBD2 (6 bases). CDR3 length equals 18 residues. V dropped 6 bases and J dropped 3 bases, with 27 bases sitting between them. Germline V lookup: CDR1 MDHEN, CDR2 SYDVKM. DNA of the CDR3: TGTGCCAGCAGCCCGACCGGACTATTCCGTAGTTCCAACTACGAGCAGTACTTC. Amino acid sequence: CASSPTGLFRSSNYEQYF. Based on the CDR3 plus reference TRBV28 and TRBJ2-7, the full variable domain is DVKVTQSSRYLVKRTGEKVFLECVQDMDHENMFWYRQDPGLGLRLIYFSYDVKMKEKGDIPEGYSVSREKKERFSLILESASTNQTSMYLCASSPTGLFRSSNYEQYFGPGTRLTVT.

The chain joins TRBV2 to TRBJ1-2, with 7 bases aligning to TRBD1. The CDR3 runs to 13 residues. Germline lookup yields CDR1 SNHLY and CDR2 FYNNEI. With V trimmed by 5 bases and J by 1 base, 1 base remained unmatched. The CDR3 bases are TGTGCCAGCAGTCCAGGGGGTAACTATGGCTACACCTTC. Translation: CASSPGGNYGYTF.

The CDR3 sequence: CASSAGSGSYNEQFF. DNA of the CDR3: TGTGCCAGCAGCGCCGGGAGCGGCTCCTACAATGAGCAGTTCTTC. The J gene is TRBJ2-1, the V gene TRBV5-5, with TRBD2 as a possible D gene (6 bases). CDR3 length: 15 amino acids. V was clipped by 4 bases and J by 0 bases, with 11 bases between them. Germline CDR1 SGHKS, CDR2 YYEKEE (reference sequence). Combining the CDR3 with reference TRBV5-5 and TRBJ2-1 gives the whole variable domain DAGVTQSPTHLIKTRGQQVTLRCSPISGHKSVSWYQQVLGQGPQFIFQYYEKEERGRGNFPDRFSARQFPNYSSELNVNALLLGDSALYLCASSAGSGSYNEQFFGPGTRLTVL.

This chain uses TRBV28 with TRBJ2-1; D gene uncertain. Germline lookup yields CDR1 MDHEN and CDR2 SYDVKM. The CDR3 consists of 15 residues. V was cut by 6 bases and J by 7 bases, with 19 bases left in between. This chain's CDR3 is CASSSLRMGWNEQFF. The CDR3 nucleotides are TGTGCCAGCAGCTCATTGCGGATGGGTTGGAATGAGCAGTTCTTC.

The chain combines TRBV5-1 with TRBJ1-3; no reliable D call. The germline gives CDR1 SGHRS, CDR2 YFSETQ. CDR3 length: 14 residues. Between the trimmed V and J ends, which lost 5 bases and 0 bases, there was a span of 9 bases. This chain's CDR3 is CASRSLSSGNTIYF. The DNA for the CDR3 is TGCGCCAGCAGGTCGTTGAGCTCTGGAAACACCATATATTTT.

This clone was observed once. V gene TRBV28 combines with J gene TRBJ1-1; 8 bases agree with TRBD1. Losses at the gene ends were 5 bases for V and 6 bases for J; bases not matched to a gene: 2. Germline loops: CDR1 MDHEN, CDR2 SYDVKM. The CDR3 contains 12 residues. The DNA of the CDR3 is TGTGCCAGCAGTGCCAGGGGGCCTGAAGCTTTCTTT. It is translated as CASSARGPEAFF.

The chain carries TRBV19 and TRBJ2-2; 7 nucleotides align to TRBD2. V dropped 1 base and J dropped 7; count of bases not matched to a gene: 6. This CDR3 contains 15 residues. Germline CDR1 LNHDA, CDR2 SQIVND (reference sequence). CDR3 region: CASSIVRAGYGELFF. The CDR3 DNA reads as TGTGCCAGTAGTATAGTTCGAGCGGGATACGGGGAGCTGTTTTTT.

The chain links TRBV5-1 to TRBJ2-1; TRBD2 matches 11 bases. CDR3 length: 16 residues. Trimming removed 5 bases from V and 0 bases from J; junction bases left unmatched: 4. In germline, CDR1 is SGHRS, CDR2 YFSETQ. CDR3 nucleotides: TGCGCCAGCAGGATAGCGGGGGGGAGCTCCTACAATGAGCAGTTCTTC. Its protein product is CASRIAGGSSYNEQFF.

This clone occurred a few times. The chain links TRBV29-1 to TRBJ2-7; 7 bases agree with TRBD1. Germline values: CDR1 SQVTM, CDR2 ANQGSEA. With 6 bases clipped from V and 7 bases from J, the junction kept 12 bases outside the gene matches. The CDR3 is made up of 13 amino acids. DNA for the CDR3: TGCAGCGTGGCAGGACAGGCCAGTCGGGAGCAGTACTTC. It yields the protein CSVAGQASREQYF.

V and J are TRBV4-3 and TRBJ2-7, with TRBD1 matching 9 bases. CDR1 and CDR2 (germline): LGHNA, YSLEER. After removal of 3 bases from V and 2 bases from J, the junction contained 2 bases not matched to a gene. This CDR3 region has 14 residues. CDR3 protein: CASSHDRGTYEQYF. Written as DNA, the CDR3 is TGCGCCAGCAGCCACGACAGGGGGACCTACGAGCAGTACTTC.

The chain employs TRBV30 and TRBJ2-3, with D perhaps matching TRBD2 (7 bases). Looked up from germline, CDR1 is GTSNPN and CDR2 is SVGIG (reference sequence). The V end was cut by 2 bases, the J end by 1 base, with 10 bases between. This CDR3 is 14 amino acids long. CDR3 sequence reads: CAWSRGGRTDTQYF. DNA for the CDR3: TGTGCCTGGAGTAGGGGGGGTCGCACAGATACGCAGTATTTT.

V and J are TRBV18 and TRBJ2-1, with 9 nucleotides matching TRBD2. The CDR3 covers 15 residues. From germline, CDR1 is KGHSH and CDR2 LQKENI. J lost 4 bases, V lost 2 bases, and 3 bases had no gene match. The CDR3 here is CASSPAGGVYNEQFF. The CDR3 DNA follows: TGTGCCAGCTCACCAGCGGGAGGGGTATACAATGAGCAGTTCTTC.

CDR3: CASGREQGSPYEQYF. Here the CDR3 DNA reads TGTGCCAGCGGCCGTGAACAGGGTAGCCCCTACGAGCAGTACTTC. V usage is TRBV6-5 and J usage is TRBJ2-7, with D possibly matching TRBD1 (6 bases). V was cut by 8 bases and J by 2 bases, with 19 bases left in between. Germline CDR1 reads MNHEY; CDR2 reads SVGAGI. The CDR3 is 15 residues long.

The CDR3 loop is CASSLALAGGTDTQYF. DNA of the CDR3: TGTGCCAGCAGCTTAGCGCTTGCGGGGGGCACAGATACGCAGTATTTT. The chain links TRBV7-2 to TRBJ2-3; 7 nucleotides match TRBD2. Germline V gene data show CDR1 as SGHTA and CDR2 as FQGNSA. V lost 0 bases to trimming and J lost 1 base; unmatched junction nucleotides: 4. The CDR3 is 16 residues long.

This chain uses TRBV7-3 with TRBJ2-5, with a tentative D call TRBD2 (6 bases). Per the germline V gene, CDR1 is SGHTA and CDR2 is FQGTGA. V was cut by 4 bases and J by 4 bases, with 10 bases left in between. The CDR3 is made up of 13 amino acids. This chain's CDR3 is CASSSGTRETQYF. The DNA for the CDR3 is TGTGCCAGCAGCTCCGGGACTCGAGAGACCCAGTACTTC.